The 5 T cell receptor beta chains given below trace back to one sample, sequenced in a study of blood T cells in healthy people across ages. Primed by a sample-barcoded 5' primer and a J-beta primer mix, a second PCR proceeded for 7 to 11 cycles. TCRdb reprocessed the 5' RACE reads via MiXCR and lists one record per CDR3 protein. Among some 900,000 distinct CDR3 sequences listed, less than 35% were seen once. The source material was blood. The receptors originated from a woman over 75 in good health.

On this clonotype: A read error is possible here, since a much larger clone lies one base away. The chain has TRBV7-8 and TRBJ2-6; D is perhaps TRBD1 (5 bases). CDR3 length equals 15 residues. Germline assignment: CDR1 SGHVS and CDR2 FQNEAQ. Written as DNA, the CDR3 is TGTGCCAGCAGCCCCATGACCGCTGGGGCCAGCGTCCTGACTTTC. The encoded protein is CASSPMTAGASVLTF.

This clonotype was counted many times. The rearrangement links TRBV10-3 to TRBJ2-1; 9 nucleotides agree with TRBD2. The V gene's germline CDR1 is ENHRY and CDR2 SYGVKD. The CDR3 loop spans 16 amino acids. With V trimmed by 6 bases and J by 10 bases, 16 bases remained unmatched. The DNA of the CDR3 is TGTGCCATCAGCCCGACTAGCGGACCTCCCAGCGGGGAGCAGTTCTTC. It encodes CAISPTSGPPSGEQFF.

V is TRBV18 and J is TRBJ1-3; 8 bases map to TRBD1. Looked up from germline, CDR1 is KGHSH and CDR2 is LQKENI. The CDR3 consists of 13 residues. V was pared by 8 bases and J by 2 bases, with 2 bases of the junction left unmatched. As DNA, the CDR3 is TGTGCCAGCGGACAGGGTGCTGGAAACACCATATATTTT. Its translation is CASGQGAGNTIYF.

This clonotype was picked up a small number of times. The chain recombines TRBV5-1 with TRBJ1-1, with 7 bases matching TRBD1. This CDR3 has 14 amino acids. Per the germline V gene, CDR1 is SGHRS and CDR2 is YFSETQ. V shed 7 bases, J shed 3 bases, and the junction held 9 bases outside the gene matches. CDR3: CASCDRDSHTEAFF. DNA for the CDR3: TGCGCCAGCTGCGACAGGGATTCGCACACTGAAGCTTTCTTT.

Concerning this clonotype itself: A much more abundant neighbour one base away suggests this may be a read error. The V gene is TRBV7-2, the J gene TRBJ2-4; the D is unclear. V gave up 1 base and J gave up 3 bases, with 10 bases separating them. CDR3 length: 15 amino acids. Germline V gene lookup returns CDR1 SGHTA and CDR2 FQGNSA. CDR3 sequence reads: CASSLDPEVKNIQYF. The CDR3 DNA is TGTGCCAGCAGCTTAGACCCAGAGGTCAAAAACATTCAGTACTTC. The full variable domain, its missing parts supplied by reference TRBV7-2 and TRBJ2-4, is GAGVSQSPSNKVTEKGKDVELRCDPISGHTALYWYRQSLGQGLEFLIYFQGNSAPDKSGLPSDRFSAERTGGSVSTLTIQRTQQEDSAVYLCASSLDPEVKNIQYFGAGTRLSVL.